The present entry profiles one T cell receptor (beta chain) with its context. TCRdb reworked the 5' RACE reads into one entry per CDR3 protein, no DNA. Recorded for this sample: 300,000 to 450,000 distinct CDR3 sequences. The sample originates from a study of monozygotic twins with inflammatory bowel disease. The CDR3 is made up of 14 amino acids. The germline gives CDR1 SGHRS, CDR2 YFSETQ. This chain connects TRBV5-1 to TRBJ2-1; checking the TCRdb D call of TRBD1 is not possible without DNA. Material for sequencing was blood. This TCR came from a human donor with ulcerative colitis or Crohn's disease, or a healthy co-twin of an affected twin (not recorded which). The CDR3 reads CASSPTGPYNEQFF.